What follows is one T cell receptor beta chain and its context. Its antigen is as yet unknown. At one end, the junction sequence differs from germline, possibly due to a read error. The CDR3 is 14 amino acids. These data belong to a study of regulatory T cells in long-lasting Graves disease. Time point meaning: persistent/refractory GD, antithyroid drugs over 5 years with positive TRAb. The TCR library was prepared using RNA isolated from PBMCs. TCR beta libraries were built with iRepertoire HTBI primers and Arm-PCR of CDR3 regions. TCRdb used MiXCR to reprocess the multiplex PCR reads, holding one entry per CDR3 protein. In the table there are 600,000 to 850,000 distinct CDR3 sequences, 25% to 30% of which are singletons. Findings of the study overall: Thyroid tissue went unstudied; only peripheral blood was examined.

The sequenced sample was peripheral blood mononuclear cells (PBMCs), obtained when the disease was refractory, from a patient treated with antithyroid drugs. The sequence came from a female donor with Graves disease. This rearrangement joins TRBV12-3 or TRBV12-4 to TRBJ2-7; 8 nucleotides match TRBD2. DNA for the CDR3: TGTGCCAGCAGACGGACTAGCCCCCCCTACGAGCAGCACTTC. Translating it yields CASRRTSPPYEQHF.